This T cell receptor (beta chain) originates from a study of OX40 agonist ivuxolimab in advanced cancers. This table comes from immunoSEQ multiplex PCR, and its TCRdb copy is limited to in-frame clones, with some not included. The sample lists more than 35,000 clones, around 73% occurring once. Patients were ruled out by autoimmune disease history or systemic immunosuppression. The receptor was derived from an adult with an advanced solid tumor such as melanoma, head and neck, liver or kidney cancer. This material consisted of CD4+ or CD8+ T cells sorted from blood, taken in a trial of the OX40 agonist ivuxolimab.

As DNA, the CDR3 is TGTGCCAGCGGGGAACGGGACAGCGCCGCCCCGAACGGTGAAAAACTGTTTTTT. Amino acid sequence: CASGERDSAAPNGEKLFF. The chain carries TRBV28 and TRBJ1-4, with TRBD1 identical over 7 bases. J was trimmed by 7 bases and V by 8 bases; bases with no gene match: 22. The germline gives CDR1 MDHEN, CDR2 SYDVKM. CDR3 length equals 18 residues.